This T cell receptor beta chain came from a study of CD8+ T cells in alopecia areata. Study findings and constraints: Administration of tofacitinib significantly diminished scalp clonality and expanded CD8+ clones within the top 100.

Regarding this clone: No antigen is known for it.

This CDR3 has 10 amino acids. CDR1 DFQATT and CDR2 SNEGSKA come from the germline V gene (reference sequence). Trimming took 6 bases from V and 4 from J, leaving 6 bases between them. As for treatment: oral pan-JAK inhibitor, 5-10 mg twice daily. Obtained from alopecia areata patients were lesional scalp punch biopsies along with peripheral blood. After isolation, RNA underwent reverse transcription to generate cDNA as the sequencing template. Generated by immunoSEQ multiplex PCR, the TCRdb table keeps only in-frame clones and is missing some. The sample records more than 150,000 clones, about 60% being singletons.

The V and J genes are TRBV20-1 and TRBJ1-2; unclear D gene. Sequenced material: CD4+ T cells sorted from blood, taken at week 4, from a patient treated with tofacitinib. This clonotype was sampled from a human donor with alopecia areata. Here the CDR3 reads CSALSYGYTF. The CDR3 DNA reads TGCAGTGCCCTCAGCTATGGCTACACCTTC.